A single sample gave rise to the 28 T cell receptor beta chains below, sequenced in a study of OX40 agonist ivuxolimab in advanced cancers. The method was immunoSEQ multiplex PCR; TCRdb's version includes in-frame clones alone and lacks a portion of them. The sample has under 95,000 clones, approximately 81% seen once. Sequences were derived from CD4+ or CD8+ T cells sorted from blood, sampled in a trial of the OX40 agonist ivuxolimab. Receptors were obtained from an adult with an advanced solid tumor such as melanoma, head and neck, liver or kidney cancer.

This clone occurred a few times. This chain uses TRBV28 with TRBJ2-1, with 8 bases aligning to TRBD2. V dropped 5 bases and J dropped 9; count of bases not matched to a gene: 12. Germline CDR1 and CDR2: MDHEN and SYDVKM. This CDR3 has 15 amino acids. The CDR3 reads CASSVSGISGIEQFF. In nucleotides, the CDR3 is TGTGCCAGCAGTGTTAGCGGGATTAGCGGAATTGAGCAGTTCTTC.

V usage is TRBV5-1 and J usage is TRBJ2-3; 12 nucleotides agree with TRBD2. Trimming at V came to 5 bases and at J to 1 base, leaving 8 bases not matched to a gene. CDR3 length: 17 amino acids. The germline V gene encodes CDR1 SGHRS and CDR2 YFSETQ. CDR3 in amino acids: CASSRATSGSGTDTQYF. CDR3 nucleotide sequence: TGCGCCAGCAGTAGGGCGACTAGCGGGAGTGGCACAGATACGCAGTATTTT.

This chain's CDR3 is CATSRLAAGTDTQYF. CDR3 nucleotide sequence: TGTGCCACCAGCAGGTTGGCGGCGGGCACAGATACGCAGTATTTT. V gene TRBV15 combines with J gene TRBJ2-3; D gene ambiguous. In germline, CDR1 is LNHNV, CDR2 YYDKDF (reference sequence). The CDR3 sequence is 15 residues long. Trimming stripped 3 bases from V and 1 base from J, with 11 bases between.

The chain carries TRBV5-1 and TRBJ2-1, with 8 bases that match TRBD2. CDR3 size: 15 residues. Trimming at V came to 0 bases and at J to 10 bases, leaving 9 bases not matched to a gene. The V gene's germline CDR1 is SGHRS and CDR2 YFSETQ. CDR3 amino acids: CASSLGTSRSGEQFF. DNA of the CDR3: TGCGCCAGCAGCTTGGGGACTAGCCGGAGCGGAGAGCAGTTCTTC.

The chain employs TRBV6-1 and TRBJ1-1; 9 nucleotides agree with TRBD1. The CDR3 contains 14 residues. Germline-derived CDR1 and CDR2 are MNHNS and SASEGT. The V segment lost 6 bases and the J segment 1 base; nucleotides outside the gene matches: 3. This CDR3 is CASSPGQGNTEAFF. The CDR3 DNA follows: TGTGCCAGCAGCCCGGGACAGGGGAACACTGAAGCTTTCTTT.

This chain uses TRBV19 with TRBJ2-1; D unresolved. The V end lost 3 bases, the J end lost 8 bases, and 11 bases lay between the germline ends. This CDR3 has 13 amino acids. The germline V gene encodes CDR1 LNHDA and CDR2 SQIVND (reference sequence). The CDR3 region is CASSISNGDEQFF. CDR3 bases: TGTGCCAGTAGTATTTCGAACGGCGATGAGCAGTTCTTC.

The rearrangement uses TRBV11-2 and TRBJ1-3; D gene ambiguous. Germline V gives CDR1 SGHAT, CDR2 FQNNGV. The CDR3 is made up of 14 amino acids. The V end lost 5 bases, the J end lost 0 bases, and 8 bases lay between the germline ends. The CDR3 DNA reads TGTGCCAGCAGCCCCGCCGGCTCTGGAAACACCATATATTTT. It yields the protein CASSPAGSGNTIYF.

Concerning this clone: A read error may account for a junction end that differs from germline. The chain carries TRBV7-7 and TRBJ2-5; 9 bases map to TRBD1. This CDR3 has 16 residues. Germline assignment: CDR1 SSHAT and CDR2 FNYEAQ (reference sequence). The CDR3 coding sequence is TGTGCTAGCAGTTTACCGCCCGGGACAGGGCGGGAGACCCAGTACTTC. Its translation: CASSLPPGTGRETQYF.

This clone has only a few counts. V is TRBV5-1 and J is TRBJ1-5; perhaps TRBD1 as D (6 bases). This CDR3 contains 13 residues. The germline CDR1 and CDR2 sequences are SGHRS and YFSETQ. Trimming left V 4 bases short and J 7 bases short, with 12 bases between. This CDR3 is CASSLDRAQPQHF. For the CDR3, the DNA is TGCGCCAGCAGCCTGGACAGAGCACAGCCCCAGCATTTT.

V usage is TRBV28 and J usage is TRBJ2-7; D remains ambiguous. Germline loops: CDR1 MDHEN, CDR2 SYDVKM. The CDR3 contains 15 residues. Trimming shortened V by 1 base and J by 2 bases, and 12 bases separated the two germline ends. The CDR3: CASSLFSTPPYEQYF. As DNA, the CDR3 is TGTGCCAGCAGTTTATTCAGTACACCTCCCTACGAGCAGTACTTC.

The CDR3 loop is CASLLLDTQYF. DNA of the CDR3: TGTGCCAGCTTACTACTAGATACGCAGTATTTT. The chain combines TRBV6-6 with TRBJ2-3; D remains ambiguous. Per germline, CDR1 MNHNY and CDR2 SVGAGI (reference sequence). This CDR3 has 11 amino acids. V lost 8 bases and J lost 5, with 8 bases in between.

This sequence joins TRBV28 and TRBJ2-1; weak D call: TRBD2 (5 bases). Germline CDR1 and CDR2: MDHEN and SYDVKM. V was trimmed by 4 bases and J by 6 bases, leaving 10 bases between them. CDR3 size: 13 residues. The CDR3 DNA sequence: TGTGCCAGCAGTTCGGACTTCCTCAATGAGCAGTTCTTC. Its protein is CASSSDFLNEQFF.

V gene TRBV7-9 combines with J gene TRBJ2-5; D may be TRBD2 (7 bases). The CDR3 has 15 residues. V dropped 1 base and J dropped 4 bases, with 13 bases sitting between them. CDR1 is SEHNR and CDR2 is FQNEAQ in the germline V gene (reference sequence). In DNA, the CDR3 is TGTGCCAGCAGCTTAGACGGGGGGCCCGGAGAGACCCAGTACTTC. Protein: CASSLDGGPGETQYF.

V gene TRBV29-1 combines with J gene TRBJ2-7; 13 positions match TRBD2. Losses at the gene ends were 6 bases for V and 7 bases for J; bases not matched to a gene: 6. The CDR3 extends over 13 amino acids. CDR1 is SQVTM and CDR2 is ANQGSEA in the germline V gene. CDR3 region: CSVRTSGSLEQYF. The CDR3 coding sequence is TGCAGCGTCCGGACTAGCGGGAGTCTGGAGCAGTACTTC.

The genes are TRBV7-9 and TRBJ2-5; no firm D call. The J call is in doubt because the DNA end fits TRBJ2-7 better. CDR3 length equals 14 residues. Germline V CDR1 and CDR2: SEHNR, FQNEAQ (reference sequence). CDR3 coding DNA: TGTGCCAGCAGCTCTGGACCCGCCCCCTACGAGCAGTACTTC. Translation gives CASSSGPAPYEQYF.

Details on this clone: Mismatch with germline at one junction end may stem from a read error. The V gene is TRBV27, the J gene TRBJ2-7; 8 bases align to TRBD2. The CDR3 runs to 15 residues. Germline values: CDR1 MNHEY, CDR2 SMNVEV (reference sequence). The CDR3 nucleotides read TGTGCCAGCGGTTTAACCCCGGGACTAGTCTACGAGCAGTACTTC. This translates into CASGLTPGLVYEQYF.

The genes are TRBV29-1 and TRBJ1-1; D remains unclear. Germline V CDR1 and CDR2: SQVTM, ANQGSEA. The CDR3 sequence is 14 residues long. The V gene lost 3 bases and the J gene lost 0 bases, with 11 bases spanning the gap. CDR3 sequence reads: CSVERAGVNTEAFF. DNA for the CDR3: TGCAGCGTTGAGAGGGCTGGGGTGAACACTGAAGCTTTCTTT.

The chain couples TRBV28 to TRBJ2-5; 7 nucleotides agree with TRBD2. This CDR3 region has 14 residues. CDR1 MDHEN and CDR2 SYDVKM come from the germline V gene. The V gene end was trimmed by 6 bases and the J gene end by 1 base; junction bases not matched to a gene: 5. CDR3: CASRGGTGQETQYF. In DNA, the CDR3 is TGTGCCAGCAGGGGGGGGACTGGCCAAGAGACCCAGTACTTC.

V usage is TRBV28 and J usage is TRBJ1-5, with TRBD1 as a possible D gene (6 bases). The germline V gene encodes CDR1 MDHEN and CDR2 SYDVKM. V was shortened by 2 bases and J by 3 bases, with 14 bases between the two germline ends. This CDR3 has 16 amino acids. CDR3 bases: TGTGCCAGCAGTTTAGACATCAGGGGTGACAATCAGCCCCAGCATTTT. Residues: CASSLDIRGDNQPQHF.

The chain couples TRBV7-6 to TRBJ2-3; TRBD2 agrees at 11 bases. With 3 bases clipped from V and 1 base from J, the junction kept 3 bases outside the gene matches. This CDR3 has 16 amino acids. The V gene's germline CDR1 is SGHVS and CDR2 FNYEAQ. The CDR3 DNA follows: TGTGCCAGCAGCTTTCTTAGCGGGAGGGGCACAGATACGCAGTATTTT. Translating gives CASSFLSGRGTDTQYF.

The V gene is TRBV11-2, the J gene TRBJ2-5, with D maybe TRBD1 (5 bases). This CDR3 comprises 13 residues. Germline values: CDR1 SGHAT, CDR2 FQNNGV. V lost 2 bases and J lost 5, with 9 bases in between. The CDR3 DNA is TGTGCCAGCAGCTTAAGGGGAACGGAGACCCAGTACTTC. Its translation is CASSLRGTETQYF.

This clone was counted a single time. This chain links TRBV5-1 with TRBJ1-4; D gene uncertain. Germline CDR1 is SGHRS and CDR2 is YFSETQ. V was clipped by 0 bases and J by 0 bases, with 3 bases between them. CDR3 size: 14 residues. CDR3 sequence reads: CASSLDATNEKLFF. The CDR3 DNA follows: TGCGCCAGCAGCTTGGATGCAACTAATGAAAAACTGTTTTTT.

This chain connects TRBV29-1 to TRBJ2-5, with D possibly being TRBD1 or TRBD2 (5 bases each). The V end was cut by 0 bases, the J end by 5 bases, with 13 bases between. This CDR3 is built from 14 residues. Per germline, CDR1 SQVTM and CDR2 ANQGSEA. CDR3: CSVEDQGGRETQYF. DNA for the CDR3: TGCAGCGTTGAAGATCAGGGCGGGCGGGAGACCCAGTACTTC.

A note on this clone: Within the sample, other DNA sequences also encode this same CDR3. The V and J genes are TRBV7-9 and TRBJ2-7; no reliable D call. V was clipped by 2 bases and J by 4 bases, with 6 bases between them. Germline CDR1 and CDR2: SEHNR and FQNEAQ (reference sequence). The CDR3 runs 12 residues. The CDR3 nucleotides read TGTGCCAGCAGCTTATCTGGGTACGAGCAGTACTTC. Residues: CASSLSGYEQYF.

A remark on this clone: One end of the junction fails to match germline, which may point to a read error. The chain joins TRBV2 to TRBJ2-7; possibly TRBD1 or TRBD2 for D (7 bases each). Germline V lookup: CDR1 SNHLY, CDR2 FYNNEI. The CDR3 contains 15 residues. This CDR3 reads CASNEQGPAGLVQYF. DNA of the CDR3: TGTGCCAGCAATGAACAGGGGCCAGCGGGATTAGTACAGTACTTC.

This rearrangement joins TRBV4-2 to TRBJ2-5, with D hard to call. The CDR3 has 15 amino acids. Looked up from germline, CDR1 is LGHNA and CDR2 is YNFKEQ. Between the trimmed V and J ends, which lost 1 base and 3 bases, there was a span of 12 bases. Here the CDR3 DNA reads TGTGCCAGCAGCCAAGTTTCCGGGCTGAAAGAGACCCAGTACTTC. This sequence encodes CASSQVSGLKETQYF.

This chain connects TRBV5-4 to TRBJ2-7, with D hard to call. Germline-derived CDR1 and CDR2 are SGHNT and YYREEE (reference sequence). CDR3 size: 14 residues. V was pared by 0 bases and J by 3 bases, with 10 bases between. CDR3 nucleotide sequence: TGTGCCAGCAGCTTGGGGGGAAATAACTACGAGCAGTACTTC. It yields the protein CASSLGGNNYEQYF. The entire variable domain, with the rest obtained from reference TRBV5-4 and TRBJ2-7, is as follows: ETGVTQSPTHLIKTRGQQVTLRCSSQSGHNTVSWYQQALGQGPQFIFQYYREEENGRGNFPPRFSGLQFPNYSSELNVNALELDDSALYLCASSLGGNNYEQYFGPGTRLTVT.

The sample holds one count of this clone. The CDR3 spells CASSQVRDIGEQYF. The CDR3 region has the DNA TGTGCCAGCAGCCAAGTCCGGGACATCGGCGAGCAGTACTTC. The gene calls are TRBV4-2 and TRBJ2-7; weak D call: TRBD1 (6 bases). This CDR3 is 14 amino acids long. Per the germline V gene, CDR1 is LGHNA and CDR2 is YNFKEQ. Trimming took 1 base from V and 6 from J, leaving 13 bases between them.